What follows are 4 T cell receptor beta chains derived from one specimen sequenced in a study of identical twins. TCRdb passed the 5' RACE reads through MiXCR, listing each CDR3 protein once. Of approximately 300,000 distinct CDR3 sequences in the sample, less than 9.5% are singletons; the top ten hold roughly 6.8%. Separately, the same data were catalogued under a study of yellow fever vaccine responses in identical twins.

Sequencing input: CD8+ T cells sorted from blood. These receptors came from a woman aged 18 to 35 in good health.

Comment on this clonotype: No DNA is shown, since the ends of the CDR3 on it are uncertain; the CDR3 is the one TCRdb lists. CDR3 region: CAISQPGTGGHPKNCFF. V and J are TRBV10-3 and TRBJ1-4; the table's D call, TRBD1, was not checked against the DNA. Germline V CDR1 and CDR2: ENHRY, SYGVKD. Ends included, the CDR3 has 17 residues.

In its sample, this clonotype was seen many times. V usage is TRBV4-3 and J usage is TRBJ1-2; D call uncertain. The CDR3 covers 17 residues. The germline gives CDR1 LGHNA, CDR2 YSLEER. Trimming removed 0 bases at V and 0 bases at J, with 14 bases between. Here the CDR3 reads CASSQEIEWGSNYGYTF. The DNA for the CDR3 is TGCGCCAGCAGCCAAGAAATTGAATGGGGTTCTAACTATGGCTACACCTTC.

Only one count was recorded for this clonotype. The germline gene is not matched at one end of the junction; a read error may be the cause. This chain links TRBV5-4 with TRBJ2-7, with TRBD1 as a possible D gene (5 bases). The germline V gene encodes CDR1 SGHNT and CDR2 YYREEE (reference sequence). The CDR3 contains 13 residues. The CDR3 bases are TGTGCCAGCAGCCCAGGGCTCAGCTACGAGGAGTACTTC. Amino acids: CASSPGLSYEEYF.

The genes are TRBV12-5 and TRBJ2-1; D is unresolved. The CDR3 extends over 16 amino acids. Germline lookup yields CDR1 LGHNT and CDR2 FRNRAP. V lost 4 bases and J lost 0, with 13 bases in between. As DNA, the CDR3 is TGTGCTAGTGGTTCCGGCTTGGCGAGCTCCTACAATGAGCAGTTCTTC. As protein: CASGSGLASSYNEQFF.